Listed here is a single TCR beta chain. This clone's antigen is unknown. Qualities for individual bases were not recorded, and no much larger clone is one base off. TCRbeta CDR3 regions were amplified from genomic DNA by means of the immunoSEQ Assay, a bias-controlled multiplex PCR. Under the source paper's analysis protocol: Within the assay, amplification of reference gene primers was used to estimate how many nucleated cells each sample contained. Sequence reads were collapsed and filtered to measure the absolute abundance of every unique TCRbeta CDR3 rearrangement. For each sample, productive Simpson clonality was calculated as the square root of Simpson's diversity index across productive rearrangements. TCRdb provides this immuneACCESS table in a form limited to in-frame rearrangements. Some clones are lacking; in checked studies, under half of them reflect an unresolved V gene, and why the rest are absent is not known. From that table come the V and J calls and clone size; the DNA was used to work out D and trimming. The sample profile shows approximately 210,000 clones; about 83% of them were found once. Clones ranked in the top ten supply more than 8% of the sample.

The data were obtained in a study of blood T cell repertoires in COVID-19 (dated by TCRdb to between 2020 and 2021). Study-wide context: Collaborator samples came from the United States, Italy and Spain and covered acute and convalescent phases of COVID-19. Where HLA class I and class II types were available, the types were taken from metadata supplied by the sample provider, not from assay-based typing. The prospective study material was composed of cDNA or gDNA derived from T cells, B-cell-depleted T cells, or PBMCs. Deeply sampled blood TCRbeta repertoires from subjects exposed to, actively infected with, or recovered from COVID-19 were included in the dataset. Nearly every sample came with metadata listing a de-identified subject ID, COVID-19 status, age in years and sex. The samples were drawn from the first 160 participants of the ongoing ImmuneRACE study and from roughly 1,300 subjects provided by 6 global collaborators. The repertoires were made available in a free public database intended to serve as a resource for research on the immune response to SARS-CoV-2. What the study reported, not specific to this receptor: Clinical and demographic metadata were provided uncurated, with the amount varying by source and participant.

Whole blood was collected in K2EDTA tubes by collaborating institutions according to the institutions' own protocols. Collaborator samples were shipped for TCRbeta analysis as frozen whole blood, isolated PBMCs, or DNA extracted from either sample type. The CDR3 contains 15 residues, cysteine and phenylalanine counted. Only CDR3 DNA remains: 45 bases, in frame from the first base. The trim is 1 base for V and 0 bases for J, with a gap of 7 bases between the germline ends. CDR1 is given as SGHRS and CDR2 as YFSETQ, both from the germline V gene. The receptor's source is a woman between 45 and 65 years old with acute or convalescent COVID-19. The sequenced sample consisted of peripheral blood. This chain is built from TRBV5-1 and TRBJ1-4, with the D gene call left open. CDR3 sequence: CASSLSLATNEKLFF. Here is the DNA: TGCGCCAGCAGCTTGTCCCTCGCAACTAATGAAAAACTGTTTTTT. Joined to the reference TRBV5-1 and TRBJ1-4 proteins, this CDR3 gives the full variable domain: KAGVTQTPRYLIKTRGQQVTLSCSPISGHRSVSWYQQTPGQGLQFLFEYFSETQRNKGNFPGRFSGRQFSNSRSEMNVSTLELGDSALYLCASSLSLATNEKLFFGSGTQLSVL.